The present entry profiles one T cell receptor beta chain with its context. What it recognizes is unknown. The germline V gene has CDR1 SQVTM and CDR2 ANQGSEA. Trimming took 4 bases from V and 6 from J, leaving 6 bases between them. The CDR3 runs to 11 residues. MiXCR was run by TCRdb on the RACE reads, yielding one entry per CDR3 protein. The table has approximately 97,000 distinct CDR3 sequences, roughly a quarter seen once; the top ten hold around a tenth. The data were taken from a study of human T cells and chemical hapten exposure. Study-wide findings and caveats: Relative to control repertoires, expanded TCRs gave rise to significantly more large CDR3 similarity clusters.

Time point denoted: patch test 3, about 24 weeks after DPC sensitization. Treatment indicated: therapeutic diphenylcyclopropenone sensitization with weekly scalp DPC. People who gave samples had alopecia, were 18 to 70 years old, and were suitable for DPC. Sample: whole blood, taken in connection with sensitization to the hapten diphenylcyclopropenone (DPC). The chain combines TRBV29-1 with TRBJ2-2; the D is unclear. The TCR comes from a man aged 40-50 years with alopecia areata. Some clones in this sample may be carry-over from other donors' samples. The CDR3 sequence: CSVGKAGELFF. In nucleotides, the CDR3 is TGCAGCGTTGGGAAGGCCGGGGAGCTGTTTTTT.